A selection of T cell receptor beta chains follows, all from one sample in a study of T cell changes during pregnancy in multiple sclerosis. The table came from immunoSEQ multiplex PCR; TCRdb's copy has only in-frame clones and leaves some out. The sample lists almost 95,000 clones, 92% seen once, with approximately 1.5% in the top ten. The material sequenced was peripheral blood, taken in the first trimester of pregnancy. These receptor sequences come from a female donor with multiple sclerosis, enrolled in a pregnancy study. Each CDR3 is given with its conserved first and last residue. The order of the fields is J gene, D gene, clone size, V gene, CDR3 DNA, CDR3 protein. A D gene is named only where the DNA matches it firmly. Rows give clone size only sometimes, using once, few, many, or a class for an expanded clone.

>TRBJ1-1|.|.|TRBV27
TGTGCCAGCAGTTTGAACAGGGTAATGAACACTGAAGCTTTCTTT
CASSLNRVMNTEAFF
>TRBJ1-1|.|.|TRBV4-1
TGCGCCAGCAGCCAAGATATGACCCGGACACAGAACACTGAAGCTTTCTTT
CASSQDMTRTQNTEAFF
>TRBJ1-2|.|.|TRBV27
TGTGCCAGCAGGGCCGGGGGTGGCTACACCTTC
CASRAGGGYTF
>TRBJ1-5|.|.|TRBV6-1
TGTGCCAGCAGTGAATCAGGGGTAGGGAGCAATCAGCCCCAGCATTTT
CASSESGVGSNQPQHF
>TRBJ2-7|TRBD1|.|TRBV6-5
TGTGCCAGCGGATCCGGACAGGGCTCCTACGAGCAGTACTTC
CASGSGQGSYEQYF
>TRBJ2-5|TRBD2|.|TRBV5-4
TGTGCCAGCAGCTCTGGACTAGCGTCCGAAGAGACCCAGTACTTC
CASSSGLASEETQYF
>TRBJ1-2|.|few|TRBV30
TGTGCCTGGAAAACGGGAAACTATGGCTACACCTTC
CAWKTGNYGYTF
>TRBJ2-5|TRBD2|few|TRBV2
TGTGCCAGCCCCTCAGACCGGGGGGGGAGAGAGACCCAGTACTTC
CASPSDRGGRETQYF
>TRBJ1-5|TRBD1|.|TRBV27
TGTGCCAGCAGCCACAGGGGAGTAAATCAGCCCCAGCATTTT
CASSHRGVNQPQHF
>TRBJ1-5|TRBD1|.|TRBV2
TGTGCCAGCACCAGAAGTTACAGGGGTGAGCAGCCCCAGCATTTT
CASTRSYRGEQPQHF
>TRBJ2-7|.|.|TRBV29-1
TGCAGCGTTGAAGTCAAAAACAGGGACTACGAGCAGTACTTC
CSVEVKNRDYEQYF
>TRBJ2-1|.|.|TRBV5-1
TGCGCCAGCAGCTTGAGGCGGCGGGGAGATAATGAGCAGTTCTTC
CASSLRRRGDNEQFF
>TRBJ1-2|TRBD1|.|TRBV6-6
TGTGCCAGCAGGTCACTCCGCCGGGACAGGGCCTATGGCTACACCTTC
CASRSLRRDRAYGYTF
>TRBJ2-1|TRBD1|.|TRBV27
TGTGCCAGCAGTTTAAGAGGGGACAGCGAGCAGTTCTTC
CASSLRGDSEQFF
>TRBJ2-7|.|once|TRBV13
TGTGCCAGCAGCTTTCAGTCCCGGGACTACGAGCAGTACTTC
CASSFQSRDYEQYF
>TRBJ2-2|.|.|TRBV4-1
TGCGCCAGCAGCCAAGTAGAGTACCCCGGGGAGCTGTTTTTT
CASSQVEYPGELFF
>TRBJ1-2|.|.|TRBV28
TGTGCCAGCAGCAGGGGAGGCTACACCTTC
CASSRGGYTF
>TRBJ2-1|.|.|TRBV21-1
TGTGCCAGCAGCAAAGCTGGGCGGGAAAGCTCCTACAATGAGCAGTTCTTC
CASSKAGRESSYNEQFF
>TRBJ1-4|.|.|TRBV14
TGTGCCAGCAGCCAATGGCGTATAGGGAGGAATTTAGCAAGTGAAAAACTGTTTTTT
CASSQWRIGRNLASEKLFF
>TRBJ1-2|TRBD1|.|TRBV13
TGTGCCAGCAGCAGGGGACAGGGAAATCTTTATGGCTACACCTTC
CASSRGQGNLYGYTF
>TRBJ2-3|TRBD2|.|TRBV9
TGTGCCAGCAGCGTAGAGGGGACTAGCGGGAGGAGAGATACGCAGTATTTT
CASSVEGTSGRRDTQYF
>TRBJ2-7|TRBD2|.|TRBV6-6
TGTGCCAGCAGTTCCCTAGCGGGACGGGGCGAGCAGTACTTC
CASSSLAGRGEQYF
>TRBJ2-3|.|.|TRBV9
TGTGCCAGCAGCGTACCCTCGGGACTGACTAGTGCTGGCACAGATACGCAGTATTTT
CASSVPSGLTSAGTDTQYF
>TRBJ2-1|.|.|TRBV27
TGTGCCAGCAGTTCAGGGGTCGTCTACAATGAGCAGTTCTTC
CASSSGVVYNEQFF
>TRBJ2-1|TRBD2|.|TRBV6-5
TGTGCCAGCAGTTTGGGGCTAGCGGACTACAATGAGCAGTTCTTC
CASSLGLADYNEQFF
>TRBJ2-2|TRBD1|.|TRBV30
TGTGCCTGGAGGCCGTGGGACAGGGGCCCCACCGGGGAGCTGTTTTTT
CAWRPWDRGPTGELFF
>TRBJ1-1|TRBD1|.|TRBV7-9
TGTGCCAGCAGTTACCGGGACAGTGAAGCTTTCTTT
CASSYRDSEAFF
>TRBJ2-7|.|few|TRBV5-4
TGTGCCAGCAGCGGAAGCGGACAGATCTACGAGCAGTACTTC
CASSGSGQIYEQYF
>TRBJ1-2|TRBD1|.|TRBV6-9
TGTGCCAGCAGTTCATCTTCCCACGGACAGGGGTTTTGTTATGGCTACACCTTC
CASSSSSHGQGFCYGYTF
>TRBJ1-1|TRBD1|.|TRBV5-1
TGCGCCAGCAGCCGGCGGGAGGGGGCGACTGAAGCTTTCTTT
CASSRREGATEAFF
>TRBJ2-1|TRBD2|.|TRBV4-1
TGCGCCAGCAGCCAAGGCATCGGACTAGCGGGAGCCTACAATGAGCAGTTCTTC
CASSQGIGLAGAYNEQFF
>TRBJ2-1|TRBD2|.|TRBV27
TGTGCCAGCAGTTTGACTAGCGGGTACAATGAGCAGTTCTTC
CASSLTSGYNEQFF
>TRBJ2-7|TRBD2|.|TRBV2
TGTGCCAGCCACTGGACTAGCAGCTACGAGCAGTACTTC
CASHWTSSYEQYF
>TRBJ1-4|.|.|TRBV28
TGTGCCAGCACCCCCGGAGTAGGCACTGAAAAACTGTTTTTT
CASTPGVGTEKLFF
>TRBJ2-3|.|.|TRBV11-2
TGTGCCAGCAGCTTAGATATCGCGGGATTTGATACGCAGTATTTT
CASSLDIAGFDTQYF
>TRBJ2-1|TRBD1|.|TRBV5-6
TGTGCCAGCAGCTCCGAGGTCGGCAGGGGGCCATCAGGTGAGCAGTTCTTC
CASSSEVGRGPSGEQFF
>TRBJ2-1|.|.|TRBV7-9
TGTGCCAGCAGCTTAGGGGAGTACAATGAGCAGTTCTTC
CASSLGEYNEQFF
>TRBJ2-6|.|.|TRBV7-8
TGTGCCAGCAGCTCGAACCGGGACATAGCGTCTCTCGGGGCCAACGTCCTGACTTTC
CASSSNRDIASLGANVLTF
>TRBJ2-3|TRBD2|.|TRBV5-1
TGCGCCAGCAGCTTGGTGGCGGGGGGCACAGATACGCAGTATTTT
CASSLVAGGTDTQYF
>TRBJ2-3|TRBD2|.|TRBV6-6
TGTGCCAGCAGCTCGGGACTAGCGGCTAGCACAGATACGCAGTATTTT
CASSSGLAASTDTQYF
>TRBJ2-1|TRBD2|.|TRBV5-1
TGCGCCAGCAGCCTTTGGACTAGCGGGAGGGCCCTCTACAATGAGCAGTTCTTC
CASSLWTSGRALYNEQFF
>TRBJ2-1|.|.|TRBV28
TGTGCCAGCAGCCCAGGGGTAACAAATGAGCAGTTCTTC
CASSPGVTNEQFF
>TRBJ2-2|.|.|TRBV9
TGTGCCAGCAGCGTCGGTAGGGAGGAGGGAGTATACACCGGGGAGCTGTTTTTT
CASSVGREEGVYTGELFF
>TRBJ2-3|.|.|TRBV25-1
TGTGCCAGCAGCCGGGACACTAGCACAGATACGCAGTATTTT
CASSRDTSTDTQYF
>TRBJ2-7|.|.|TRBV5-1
TGCGCCAGCAGCGTCGACGCTAGCTCCTACGAGCAGTACTTC
CASSVDASSYEQYF
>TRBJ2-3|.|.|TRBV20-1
TGCAGTGCTAATAGCCAAAATACGCAGTATTTT
CSANSQNTQYF
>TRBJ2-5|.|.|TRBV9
TGTGCCAGCAGCGAGTCCCCGCTTACACAAGAGACCCAGTACTTC
CASSESPLTQETQYF
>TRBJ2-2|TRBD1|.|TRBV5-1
TGCGCCAGCAGCTCGACAGGGTGGGACACCGGGGAGCTGTTTTTT
CASSSTGWDTGELFF